This T cell receptor beta chain stems from a study of OX40 agonist ivuxolimab in advanced cancers. V was pared by 0 bases and J by 1 base, with 6 bases between. This CDR3 region has 14 residues. The germline V gene encodes CDR1 MGHRA and CDR2 YSYEKL. Using immunoSEQ multiplex PCR, the repertoire was profiled, and TCRdb retains in-frame clones only, with some absent. Of fewer than 50,000 clones listed, 70% to 90% are singletons. The sequence was collected from an adult with an advanced solid tumor such as melanoma, head and neck, liver or kidney cancer. The specimen was CD4+ or CD8+ T cells sorted from blood, collected in a trial of the OX40 agonist ivuxolimab. The chain joins TRBV4-1 to TRBJ1-1; D uncertain. The chain's CDR3 is CASSQDRSNTEAFF. The CDR3 DNA is TGCGCCAGCAGCCAAGACAGGTCGAACACTGAAGCTTTCTTT.